The next 10 T cell receptor beta chains were all read from a single sample in a study of blood T cell repertoires in COVID-19. TCRdb keeps only in-frame clones here, not all; method: immunoSEQ multiplex PCR. The data contain more than 250,000 clones, about 85% of them singletons. The sample comprised PBMCs or T cells enriched from blood (not recorded which). These receptors were collected from a woman aged 30 to 39 who had recovered from COVID-19.

The rearrangement joins TRBV11-2 to TRBJ1-2; D remains ambiguous. Per the germline V gene, CDR1 is SGHAT and CDR2 is FQNNGV. This CDR3 is built from 16 residues. With 3 bases removed from V and 0 bases from J, the gap between germline ends came to 14 bases. CDR3 coding DNA: TGTGCCAGCAGCTTGGCAGTTTCTCCCACTAACTATGGCTACACCTTC. Its translation: CASSLAVSPTNYGYTF.

This chain connects TRBV3-1 (or the pseudogene TRBV3-2) to TRBJ2-5; perhaps TRBD2 as D (6 bases). There are 15 residues in the CDR3. The germline CDR1 and CDR2 sequences are LGHDT and YNNKEL (reference sequence). Trimming removed 1 base from V and 1 base from J, with 10 bases in between. The CDR3: CASSQVSGPQETQYF. In nucleotides, the CDR3 is TGTGCCAGCAGCCAAGTTAGCGGACCCCAAGAGACCCAGTACTTC.

The chain links TRBV3-1 (or the pseudogene TRBV3-2) to TRBJ1-3, with D possibly TRBD1 on 6 matching bases. V was pared by 3 bases and J by 0 bases, with 12 bases between. The CDR3 has 16 amino acids. The germline V gene encodes CDR1 LGHDT and CDR2 YNNKEL (reference sequence). CDR3 protein: CASSHWGGHSGNTIYF. The DNA for the CDR3 is TGTGCCAGCAGCCACTGGGGGGGACACTCTGGAAACACCATATATTTT.

The chain employs TRBV5-4 and TRBJ1-1; TRBD1 aligns across 11 bases. J lost 4 bases, V lost 3 bases, and 2 bases had no gene match. This CDR3 has 14 amino acids. Germline CDR1 and CDR2: SGHNT and YYREEE (reference sequence). The CDR3 region has the DNA TGTGCCAGCAGCTGGACAGGGGGCTTCACTGAAGCTTTCTTT. As protein: CASSWTGGFTEAFF.

The CDR3 is CATDREESGYTF. CDR3 nucleotide sequence: TGTGCCACCGACAGGGAGGAAAGTGGCTACACCTTC. The V gene is TRBV24-1, the J gene TRBJ1-2, with 7 bases lining up with TRBD1. This CDR3 is 12 amino acids long. The V gene end was trimmed by 9 bases and the J gene end by 7 bases; junction bases not matched to a gene: 7. From germline, CDR1 is KGHDR and CDR2 SFDVKD.

A word on this clone: Its ends do not fully match the called genes, so a read error is possible. The genes are TRBV3-1 (or the pseudogene TRBV3-2) and TRBJ1-1; D may be TRBD1 (6 bases). CDR3 size: 17 residues. The germline V gene encodes CDR1 LGHDT and CDR2 YNNKEL (reference sequence). CDR3 amino acids: CASRQAPTGLGVTEAFF. CDR3 DNA: TGTGCCAGCAGACAAGCCCCTACAGGGCTGGGGGTCACTGAAGCTTTCTTT.

This chain uses TRBV3-1 (or the pseudogene TRBV3-2) with TRBJ1-3; the D is unclear. CDR3 length equals 13 residues. V lost 0 bases, J lost 4 bases, and 4 bases lay in between. Germline CDR1 reads LGHDT; CDR2 reads YNNKEL (reference sequence). Here the CDR3 DNA reads TGTGCCAGCAGCCAAGAACTGGGAAACACCATATATTTT. This translates into CASSQELGNTIYF.

This clone came up a few times. The chain combines TRBV9 with TRBJ1-4, with D perhaps matching TRBD1 (6 bases). Germline lookup yields CDR1 SGDLS and CDR2 YYNGEE. V lost 0 bases and J lost 3, with 15 bases in between. This CDR3 is built from 17 residues. The CDR3: CASSVGQGTRANEKLFF. The DNA of the CDR3 is TGTGCCAGCAGCGTAGGGCAGGGGACGAGGGCTAATGAAAAACTGTTTTTT.

This chain uses TRBV9 with TRBJ1-3, with a weak D call TRBD1 (5 bases). CDR3 length: 15 residues. CDR1 is SGDLS, CDR2 YYNGEE, per germline. The V and J ends lost 2 bases and 4 bases respectively, with 13 bases between them. As DNA, the CDR3 is TGTGCCAGCAGCGTCGGGGGGAGCCCAGGAAACACCATATATTTT. Translating gives CASSVGGSPGNTIYF.

For this clone: This specimen includes other DNA sequences encoding the same CDR3. The rearrangement joins TRBV25-1 to TRBJ1-4, with D uncertain. The CDR3 has 14 amino acids. The ends were cut back, 2 bases at V and 0 bases at J, with 4 bases in the middle. Germline V lookup: CDR1 MGHDK, CDR2 SYGVNS. CDR3: CASSERATNEKLFF. The CDR3, as DNA: TGTGCCAGCAGTGAACGTGCAACTAATGAAAAACTGTTTTTT.